One and the same sample provided the 15 T cell receptor beta chains below, sequenced in a study of cytomegalovirus exposure and HLA in healthy donors. PCR amplification relied on 60 Vbeta primers (plus 13 Jbeta primers). Assay: immunoSEQ multiplex PCR; the TCRdb copy retains only in-frame clones and omits some. The sample has over 100,000 clones, 74% seen once. Material for sequencing was PBMCs. These receptors were taken from a human donor in good health.

This clone was seen a few times. The rearrangement links TRBV21-1 to TRBJ2-1; TRBD2 is the table's D call and was not checked against the DNA. TRBV21-1 is tagged as a pseudogene. The CDR3 totals 18 residues. CDR3 sequence: CASSSLAGGPTSYNEQFF. CDR3 DNA: TGTGCCAGCAGCAGCCTAGCGGGAGGTCCAACCTCCTACAATGAGCAGTTCTTC.

The chain combines TRBV30 with TRBJ2-5, with 7 nucleotides matching TRBD2. Per germline, CDR1 GTSNPN and CDR2 SVGIG (reference sequence). The CDR3 has 16 residues. V lost 1 base, J lost 0 bases, and 8 bases stayed unmatched. The CDR3 loop is CAWSGGSVQYQETQYF. In DNA, the CDR3 is TGTGCCTGGAGTGGCGGGAGCGTCCAGTACCAAGAGACCCAGTACTTC.

The chain couples TRBV6-1 to TRBJ2-1, with 15 nucleotides matching TRBD2. The CDR3 totals 15 residues. J was trimmed by 9 bases and V by 4 bases; bases with no gene match: 4. Germline CDR1 reads MNHNS; CDR2 reads SASEGT. The CDR3 nucleotides read TGTGCCAGCAGTGGGTCGGGACTAGCGGGGGGTGAGCAGTTCTTC. Its protein product is CASSGSGLAGGEQFF.

This chain uses TRBV29-1 with TRBJ2-5; 7 nucleotides agree with TRBD1. Germline assignment: CDR1 SQVTM and CDR2 ANQGSEA. The junction had 8 bases not matched to a gene; V was cut back by 6 bases and J by 4 bases. The CDR3 has 13 amino acids. DNA for the CDR3: TGCAGCGTCTTTAAGGGGGCCCGAGAGACCCAGTACTTC. Translated: CSVFKGARETQYF.

This clone was seen a handful of times. V is TRBV5-1 and J is TRBJ1-5, with D tentatively TRBD1 (6 bases). The CDR3 is 15 amino acids. CDR1 is SGHRS and CDR2 is YFSETQ in the germline V gene. Between the trimmed V and J ends, which lost 1 base and 4 bases, there was a span of 12 bases. The CDR3 nucleotides are TGCGCCAGCAGCTTGACAGGGAGAGGGAATCAGCCCCAGCATTTT. Encoded protein: CASSLTGRGNQPQHF.

This clone showed up just a few times. The CDR3 region has the DNA TGCGCCAGCAAAGTGGCAGGGGGCACCTATGGCTACACCTTC. Protein product: CASKVAGGTYGYTF. The rearrangement links TRBV5-1 to TRBJ1-2, with TRBD1 matching 8 bases. Germline V gene lookup returns CDR1 SGHRS and CDR2 YFSETQ. V shed 6 bases, J shed 4 bases, and the junction held 8 bases outside the gene matches. The CDR3 sequence is 14 residues long.

This clone was seen once. The chain links TRBV28 to TRBJ2-7; maybe TRBD1 (6 bases). V lost 6 bases and J 0 bases, leaving 15 bases between the germline ends. Germline V lookup: CDR1 MDHEN, CDR2 SYDVKM. The CDR3 has 15 amino acids. The CDR3 nucleotides read TGTGCCAGCAGGAAACGGGACAAGGCCTCCTACGAGCAGTACTTC. It yields the protein CASRKRDKASYEQYF.

The rearrangement links TRBV6-1 to TRBJ1-5; D gene ambiguous. Trimming shortened V by 7 bases and J by 4 bases, and 14 bases separated the two germline ends. Germline CDR1 and CDR2: MNHNS and SASEGT. This CDR3 is built from 14 residues. CDR3 loop: CASNPSGVNQPQHF. CDR3 DNA sequence: TGTGCCAGCAACCCAAGCGGAGTTAATCAGCCCCAGCATTTT.

The chain recombines TRBV7-9 with TRBJ2-3; tentatively, D is TRBD1 (6 bases). Germline V gene sequence: CDR1 SEHNR, CDR2 FQNEAQ (reference sequence). There are 15 residues in the CDR3. Trimming took 4 bases from V and 2 from J, leaving 13 bases between them. The DNA for the CDR3 is TGTGCCAGCAGCTCCTACGGACAGACCACAGATACGCAGTATTTT. Protein sequence: CASSSYGQTTDTQYF.

This clone was found once. J is TRBJ2-5 and V is TRBV19, with 9 bases lining up with TRBD2. Germline V gene lookup returns CDR1 LNHDA and CDR2 SQIVND (reference sequence). The CDR3 sequence is 16 residues long. The junction had 10 bases not matched to a gene; V was cut back by 4 bases and J by 4 bases. CDR3 nucleotides: TGTGCCAGTAGTACTCCCCTAAGCGGGAGGAGAGAGACCCAGTACTTC. This codes for CASSTPLSGRRETQYF.

This chain connects TRBV18 to TRBJ1-1; 8 bases fit TRBD1. This CDR3 spans 17 amino acids. V trimming: 4 bases; J trimming: 6 bases; junction bases outside the gene matches: 16. The germline gives CDR1 KGHSH, CDR2 LQKENI. The CDR3 coding sequence is TGTGCCAGCTCACAGGAGACAGGGGTAGGCTTAGCGGCTGAAGCTTTCTTT. Translated, it gives CASSQETGVGLAAEAFF.

In its sample, this clone was seen a few times. The rearrangement links TRBV18 to TRBJ1-6; D remains unclear. The CDR3 spans 14 residues. Trimming stripped 0 bases from V and 3 bases from J, with 3 bases between. CDR1 and CDR2 from the germline V gene are KGHSH and LQKENI. As DNA, the CDR3 is TGTGCCAGCTCACCACCCCACTATAATTCACCCCTCCACTTT. Its protein is CASSPPHYNSPLHF.

The rearrangement links TRBV6-6 to TRBJ1-2, with 11 nucleotides matching TRBD1. V dropped 2 bases and J dropped 12; count of bases not matched to a gene: 8. Looked up from germline, CDR1 is MNHNY and CDR2 is SVGAGI (reference sequence). There are 14 residues in the CDR3. In DNA, the CDR3 is TGTGCCAGCAGTTACAGCGGACAGGGGGCGAGTAACACCTTC. Amino acids: CASSYSGQGASNTF.

The V gene is TRBV11-2, the J gene TRBJ2-2, with 12 bases lining up with TRBD1. CDR3 length: 17 amino acids. Germline CDR1 reads SGHAT; CDR2 reads FQNNGV. V trimming: 5 bases; J trimming: 4 bases; junction bases outside the gene matches: 8. CDR3 sequence reads: CASSPGDRGRGTGELFF. Here the CDR3 DNA reads TGTGCCAGCAGCCCAGGGGACAGGGGGCGCGGCACCGGGGAGCTGTTTTTT.

A few counts support this clone. A read error may produce the germline difference seen at one junction end. The chain links TRBV7-7 to TRBJ2-2; possibly TRBD1 for D (6 bases). The CDR3 has 13 amino acids. CDR1 and CDR2 from the germline V gene are SSHAT and FNYEAQ (reference sequence). The CDR3 sequence: CASSSDRGGELFF. DNA of the CDR3: TGTGCTAGCAGCTCGGACAGAGGCGGGGAGCTGTTTTTT.